This TCR beta chain was profiled in a study of blood T cell repertoires in COVID-19 (dated by TCRdb to about 2020). Broadly, across the study: Collaborator samples came from the United States, Italy and Spain and covered acute and convalescent phases of COVID-19. Deeply sampled blood TCRbeta repertoires from subjects exposed to, actively infected with, or recovered from COVID-19 were included in the dataset. Samples came from the ongoing ImmuneRACE study (first 160 participants) plus 1,254 subjects from 6 global collaborators. A freely available public database, intended as a resource for researchers studying the immune response to SARS-CoV-2, is where the repertoires were released. The prospective study material was composed of cDNA or gDNA derived from T cells, B-cell-depleted T cells, or PBMCs. The sample metadata nearly always contained a de-identified subject ID, COVID-19 status, age in years and sex. HLA class I and class II types, where available, came from metadata supplied by the sample provider rather than from assay-based typing. General conclusions and limits of the study: The quantity of clinical and demographic metadata differed by source and by participant and was supplied without curation.

Participants in the prospective study were enrolled through a virtual design, were aged roughly 18 to 90 years, and lived in roughly 24 United States geographic areas. Cohort assignment in the prospective study relied on participant-reported clinical history from a screening survey and a study questionnaire. Recovered participants in ImmuneRACE Cohort 3 were defined as having two consecutive negative NP/OP PCR tests, clearance from a healthcare professional, or resolution of symptoms. In the prospective study, mobile phlebotomists collected whole blood, serum and a nasopharyngeal or oropharyngeal swab from each participant. Prospective study participants could optionally give additional blood draws and questionnaires over a 2-month period. Before DNA extraction, blood samples from the prospective study were shipped at room temperature or frozen. CDR1 and CDR2, looked up from the germline V gene, are SGDLS and YYNGEE. The CDR3, cysteine through phenylalanine, is 15 amino acids long. Only the CDR3 DNA stays, 45 bases, in frame from base 1. Trimming removed 0 bases from V and 4 bases from J; the gene matches leave 6 bases unexplained.

TCRbeta CDR3 regions were amplified from genomic DNA using the immunoSEQ Assay, a bias-controlled multiplex PCR. The source study handled its data this way. The number of nucleated cells in each sample was estimated by amplification of reference gene primers within the assay. To quantify the absolute abundance of each unique TCRbeta CDR3 rearrangement, sequence reads were collapsed and filtered. For each sample, productive Simpson clonality was calculated as the square root of Simpson's diversity index across productive rearrangements. TCRdb holds this immuneACCESS table with in-frame rearrangements only. Some clones are missing; in checked studies, unresolved V genes explain under half, and the rest has no known cause. V, J and clone size are taken as reported in that table, and D and trimming were inferred from the DNA itself. This sample comprises 150,000 to 200,000 clones, roughly 88% of them detected only once. Jointly, the top ten make up approximately 9% of the sample.

As concerns this clone: There is no known antigen for this receptor. Per-nucleotide qualities are absent, and no much larger clonotype sits a single base away.

The chain links TRBV9 with TRBJ2-5, with 7 junctional bases fitting TRBD2. Source material: PBMCs or T cells enriched from blood (not recorded which). This sequence was found in a woman younger than 30 who had recovered from COVID-19. The CDR3 sequence is CASSVAGGLRETQYF. The nucleotide sequence reads TGTGCCAGCAGCGTAGCCGGGGGGTTGAGAGAGACCCAGTACTTC. The entire variable domain, with the stretches around the CDR3 drawn from the reference TRBV9 and TRBJ2-5 proteins, is DSGVTQTPKHLITATGQRVTLRCSPRSGDLSVYWYQQSLDQGLQFLIQYYNGEERAKGNILERFSAQQFPDLHSELNLSSLELGDSALYFCASSVAGGLRETQYFGPGTRLLVL.